This entry concerns a single T cell receptor beta chain. The target antigen is unknown. This sample was taken from a study of shared clonotypes between healthy human individuals. Study context: CD4 naive and memory got three plates each, CD8 naive two, CD8 memory one. Notes on the study in general: Sampling was confined to blood; repertoires within tissues likely differ. The study found roughly 5.3% of naive CD4 clonotypes shared across several donors.

Authors' methods: Junction-only sequences without quality scores were provided by ImmunoSEQ, so filtering was different. TCRdb keeps only in-frame clones here, not all; method: immunoSEQ multiplex PCR. The DNA gave D and trimming, while V, J and clone size come from that table. The sample has 2 million to 3 million clones, 80% to 95% seen once. The CDR3 loop spans 14 amino acids. The germline V gene encodes CDR1 MNHEY and CDR2 SVGAGI. Trimming left V 10 bases short and J 2 bases short, with 18 bases between. Sequencing used naive CD4+ T cells from PBMCs. The subset here: CD45RA+ positively selected. The clonotype comes from a young man in good health. Some clones in this sample may be carry-over from other donors' samples. The rearrangement links TRBV6-5 to TRBJ2-7; D may be TRBD1 (5 bases). For the CDR3, the DNA is TGTGCCACCCAAGGGGCAGTGCGCCCCTACGAGCAGTACTTC. This translates into CATQGAVRPYEQYF.